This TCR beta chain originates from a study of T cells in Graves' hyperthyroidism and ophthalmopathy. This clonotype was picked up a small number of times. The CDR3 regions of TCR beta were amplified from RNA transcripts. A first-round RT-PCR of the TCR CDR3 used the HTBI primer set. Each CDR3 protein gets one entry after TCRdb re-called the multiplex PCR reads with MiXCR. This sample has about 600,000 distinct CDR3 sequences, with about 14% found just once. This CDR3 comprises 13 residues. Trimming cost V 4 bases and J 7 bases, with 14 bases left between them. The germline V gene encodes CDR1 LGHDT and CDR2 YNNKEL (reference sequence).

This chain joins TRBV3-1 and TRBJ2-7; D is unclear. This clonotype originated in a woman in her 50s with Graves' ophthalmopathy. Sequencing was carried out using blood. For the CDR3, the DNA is TGTGCCAGCAGCCTATCATACACTGGAGAGCAGTACTTC. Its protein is CASSLSYTGEQYF.